This T cell receptor beta chain originates from a study of low-dose radiotherapy and immunotherapy resistance in tumors. Study summary: Every six weeks patients received intravenous ipilimumab 1 mg/kg, and every two weeks they received intravenous nivolumab 240 mg.

PCR amplification of the TCRs was performed with Phusion for 20 PCR cycles, and it relied on a constant-region primer together with a V-primer adapter. Each CDR3 protein gets one entry after TCRdb re-called the reads with MiXCR. The data contain roughly 46,000 distinct CDR3 sequences, 12% of them singletons. Indicated time point: before trial treatment. As their treatment, donors received nivolumab, ipilimumab, aspirin, low-dose cyclophosphamide and low-dose radiotherapy. Patients with advanced, tumor-infiltrating lymphocyte-negative solid tumors were eligible. This clonotype was seen many times. The V segment lost 5 bases and the J segment 1 base; nucleotides outside the gene matches: 3. Germline values: CDR1 GTSNPN, CDR2 SVGIG (reference sequence). This CDR3 has 13 residues.

The chain uses TRBV30 and TRBJ2-3; 7 bases are shared with TRBD1. The clonotype comes from a female donor with ovarian cancer. This specimen consisted of PBMCs, obtained before treatment. The CDR3 DNA reads as TGTGCCTGGGAAGGACAGGGCACAGATACGCAGTATTTT. Residues: CAWEGQGTDTQYF. Supplemented by reference TRBV30 and TRBJ2-3, the full variable domain reads SQTIHQWPATLVQPVGSPLSLECTVEGTSNPNLYWYRQAAGRGLQLLFYSVGIGQISSEVPQNLSASRPQDRQFILSSKKLLLSDSGFYLCAWEGQGTDTQYFGPGTRLTVL.